These 13 T cell receptor beta chains were all obtained from the same sample, sequenced in a study of early T cells in non-severe SARS-CoV-2 infection. MiXCR, applied by TCRdb to the 5' RACE reads, yields one record per CDR3 protein. Among approximately 70,000 distinct CDR3 sequences listed, 10% were seen once. The specimen comprised whole blood, sampled at baseline. These receptors all come from an adult who was a healthcare worker with PCR-confirmed SARS-CoV-2 infection or an uninfected control (not recorded which).

There are many counts of this clonotype. The chain couples TRBV9 to TRBJ1-2; tentatively, D is TRBD1 (6 bases). The CDR3 runs 15 residues. The V end was cut by 4 bases, the J end by 8 bases, with 21 bases between. Germline CDR1 is SGDLS and CDR2 is YYNGEE. This CDR3 is CASSTRTGQSGGYTF. The CDR3 coding sequence is TGTGCCAGCAGCACACGTACCGGACAGTCGGGGGGCTACACCTTC.

J is TRBJ1-1 and V is TRBV5-1; D perhaps matches TRBD1 (6 bases). Per the germline V gene, CDR1 is SGHRS and CDR2 is YFSETQ. V was pared by 4 bases and J by 6 bases, with 19 bases between. The CDR3 covers 15 residues. For the CDR3, the DNA is TGCGCCAGCAGCGTACTACAGGGCAAAGGGGCTGAAGCTTTCTTT. Its translation: CASSVLQGKGAEAFF. The variable domain in full, with the rest retrieved from reference TRBV5-1 and TRBJ1-1, is KAGVTQTPRYLIKTRGQQVTLSCSPISGHRSVSWYQQTPGQGLQFLFEYFSETQRNKGNFPGRFSGRQFSNSRSEMNVSTLELGDSALYLCASSVLQGKGAEAFFGQGTRLTVV.

This clonotype was seen only a few times. This chain uses TRBV6-6 with TRBJ2-7, with D possibly TRBD2 on 6 matching bases. V dropped 7 bases and J dropped 2 bases, with 21 bases sitting between them. CDR3 length: 16 amino acids. Germline lookup yields CDR1 MNHNY and CDR2 SVGAGI (reference sequence). The CDR3 here is CASTGPSGRKTYEQYF. The CDR3 DNA follows: TGTGCCAGCACCGGTCCGTCGGGGAGGAAGACCTACGAGCAGTACTTC.

The V call is TRBV18, the J call TRBJ2-1; the D is unclear. The CDR3 runs 12 residues. V was clipped by 3 bases and J by 15 bases, with 15 bases between them. Germline CDR1 KGHSH, CDR2 LQKENI. CDR3 nucleotides: TGTGCCAGCTCACCTCAGTCCCGGGTATGGTTCTTC. Translating gives CASSPQSRVWFF.

The sample holds many counts of this clonotype. The rearrangement joins TRBV12-3 or TRBV12-4 to TRBJ1-5; 7 nucleotides agree with TRBD1. With V trimmed by 7 bases and J by 5 bases, 8 bases remained unmatched. CDR3 length equals 14 residues. The CDR3 loop reads CASTLGGPYQPQHF. The CDR3, as DNA: TGTGCCAGCACCCTAGGGGGCCCCTATCAGCCCCAGCATTTT.

The rearrangement joins TRBV11-2 to TRBJ1-3; 9 nucleotides match TRBD1. Germline trimming cut 4 bases from V and 0 bases from J; bases unmatched to any gene: 10. The CDR3 covers 18 residues. Germline-derived CDR1 and CDR2 are SGHAT and FQNNGV. For the CDR3, the DNA is TGTGCCAGCAGCTCGGAGGGGACAGGGTTCTTCTCTGGAAACACCATATATTTT. This translates into CASSSEGTGFFSGNTIYF.

This chain links TRBV7-9 with TRBJ2-5; no definite D call. The germline V gene has CDR1 SEHNR and CDR2 FQNEAQ (reference sequence). The CDR3 spans 11 residues. Trimming stripped 5 bases from V and 13 bases from J, with 14 bases between. CDR3 residues: CASSRSATWYF. In DNA form, the CDR3 reads TGTGCCAGCAGCCGATCGGCTACCTGGTACTTC.

The chain carries TRBV3-2 and TRBJ2-7. TRBV3-2 is a listed pseudogene. The CDR3 length is 12 residues. CDR3 DNA: TGTGCCAGCAGCCAATGGACCTACGAGCAGTACTTC. Translating gives CASSQWTYEQYF.

This clonotype appeared many times. V gene TRBV6-5 combines with J gene TRBJ1-1; D remains ambiguous. CDR1 and CDR2 (germline): MNHEY, SVGAGI. V shed 6 bases and J shed 0 bases, with 8 bases lying between them. This CDR3 region has 13 residues. Here the CDR3 reads CASSLQLNTEAFF. The CDR3 nucleotides are TGTGCCAGCAGCCTACAGTTGAACACTGAAGCTTTCTTT.

This clonotype was seen at least ten times. This rearrangement joins TRBV27 to TRBJ2-3; 8 positions agree with TRBD1. Germline loops: CDR1 MNHEY, CDR2 SMNVEV (reference sequence). The CDR3 is 12 amino acids. This chain's CDR3 is CVRDRPADTQYF. CDR3 DNA: TGTGTGCGGGACAGGCCGGCAGATACGCAGTATTTT.

The chain is built from TRBV4-2 and TRBJ2-3; D is ambiguous. Trimming took off 0 bases at V and 6 bases at J, with 7 bases between the two ends. The length of the CDR3 is 13 residues. CDR1 and CDR2 (germline): LGHNA, YNFKEQ. CDR3 residues: CASSQEATDTQYF. For the CDR3, the DNA is TGTGCCAGCAGCCAAGAGGCTACTGATACGCAGTATTTT.

This clonotype has a count of ten or more. The genes are TRBV7-9 and TRBJ2-3, with 7 bases aligning to TRBD2. With V trimmed by 5 bases and J by 5 bases, 7 bases remained unmatched. Germline values: CDR1 SEHNR, CDR2 FQNEAQ (reference sequence). The CDR3 sequence is 14 residues long. The CDR3 loop reads CASSVPGGGDTQYF. CDR3 coding DNA: TGTGCCAGCAGCGTACCAGGCGGGGGAGATACGCAGTATTTT.

This clonotype was counted between two and nine times. This rearrangement joins TRBV20-1 to TRBJ2-5; possible D gene TRBD2, 5 bases. Germline V gives CDR1 DFQATT, CDR2 SNEGSKA (reference sequence). Trimming pared 6 bases from V and 7 bases from J, leaving 27 bases between. This CDR3 is built from 16 residues. The CDR3 DNA sequence: TGCAGTGCACTAGAGGTGCGAGCCCTCCCCCTTCGGACCCAGTACTTC. This codes for CSALEVRALPLRTQYF.